This paragraph covers one TCR beta chain sequence. As yet, its antigen is unknown. One junction end disagrees with the germline gene, perhaps due to a read error. TCRdb processed the PCR reads anew with MiXCR; each CDR3 protein has one entry. The sample records over 300,000 distinct CDR3 sequences, about 22% being singletons. The germline V gene has CDR1 MNHEY and CDR2 SMNVEV (reference sequence). CDR3 size: 16 residues. The sample is drawn from a study of molecular identifiers for immune sequencing clone quantification. Overall study findings and caveats: Under 1% of molecules in naive cells, but over 97% of effector molecules, belonged to clones above 20 RNA copies.

This receptor was obtained from a human donor in good health. Some libraries in this study had Jurkat cell RNA spiked in. V usage is TRBV27 and J usage is TRBJ2-1, with TRBD2 matching over 10 bases. The sequenced material came from naive CD8+ T cells from blood, with Jurkat cell RNA spiked in. As for subset: FACS-sorted CD8+CD4-CCR7+CD45RA+ naive T cells. The CDR3 DNA follows: TGTGCCAGCAGTTTATGGTCGGGACTAGCGAGGAATGAGCGGTTCTTC. Translating gives CASSLWSGLARNERFF.